The rows below give T cell receptor beta chains drawn from one sample of a study of cytomegalovirus exposure and HLA in healthy donors. Produced via immunoSEQ multiplex PCR; TCRdb's table is partial and in-frame only. The sample carries approximately 140,000 clones, approximately 84% recorded once. The sequencing input was PBMCs. These receptors all stem from a woman aged 25 to 45 in good health and CMV-seronegative. CDR3s include the opening cysteine and the closing phenylalanine or tryptophan. Each record gives: D gene, J gene, clone size, V gene, CDR3 DNA, CDR3 protein. A D gene is named only where the DNA matches it firmly. Clone size is given for some rows only: seen once, a few or many times, or a class if the clone is expanded.

d_call: TRBD2
j_call: TRBJ2-3
clone_size: NA
v_call: TRBV2
cdr3_nt: TGTGCCAGCAGTGTCGGCGCGGGGGGGTCGGATACGCAGTATTTT
cdr3_aa: CASSVGAGGSDTQYF

d_call: NA
j_call: TRBJ1-1
clone_size: NA
v_call: TRBV7-9
cdr3_nt: TGTGCCAGCACCGCAGGGGCCCCCCACACTGAAGCTTTCTTT
cdr3_aa: CASTAGAPHTEAFF

d_call: TRBD1
j_call: TRBJ1-5
clone_size: NA
v_call: TRBV7-8
cdr3_nt: TGTGCCAGCAGCTCCGTTGGGACAGCCGATTATAGCAATCAGCCCCAGCATTTT
cdr3_aa: CASSSVGTADYSNQPQHF

d_call: NA
j_call: TRBJ1-5
clone_size: NA
v_call: TRBV7-6
cdr3_nt: TGTGCCAGCAGCTTATCTTGGAGGCAGCCCCAGCATTTT
cdr3_aa: CASSLSWRQPQHF

d_call: TRBD1
j_call: TRBJ1-3
clone_size: once
v_call: TRBV7-2
cdr3_nt: TGTGCCAGCAGCCGTCAGGGGGCTGGAAACACCATATATTTT
cdr3_aa: CASSRQGAGNTIYF

d_call: NA
j_call: TRBJ1-1
clone_size: NA
v_call: TRBV10-3
cdr3_nt: TGTGCCATCAGTGAGTCGAGACAGCTGAACACTGAAGCTTTCTTT
cdr3_aa: CAISESRQLNTEAFF

d_call: TRBD2
j_call: TRBJ2-1
clone_size: NA
v_call: TRBV5-4
cdr3_nt: TGTGCCAGCAGCTTGAAGGCGGGGGGGCCTGCCAATGAGCAGTTCTTC
cdr3_aa: CASSLKAGGPANEQFF

d_call: TRBD1
j_call: TRBJ1-5
clone_size: NA
v_call: TRBV19
cdr3_nt: TGTGCCAGTAGACAGGGGGCAAGTCAGCCCCAGCATTTT
cdr3_aa: CASRQGASQPQHF

d_call: TRBD2
j_call: TRBJ2-1
clone_size: once
v_call: TRBV9
cdr3_nt: TGTGCCAGCAGCGTAGCGGGGGGGCCGGAGAATGAGCAGTTCTTC
cdr3_aa: CASSVAGGPENEQFF

d_call: TRBD2
j_call: TRBJ2-1
clone_size: NA
v_call: TRBV19
cdr3_nt: TGTGCCAGTACCCGTAGCGGGGGAGCATACAATGAGCAGTTCTTC
cdr3_aa: CASTRSGGAYNEQFF

d_call: TRBD1
j_call: TRBJ2-1
clone_size: NA
v_call: TRBV5-6
cdr3_nt: TGTGCCAGCAGCTTGGGGACAGGGGTGGGGGAGCAGTTCTTC
cdr3_aa: CASSLGTGVGEQFF

d_call: TRBD1
j_call: TRBJ1-1
clone_size: NA
v_call: TRBV12-5
cdr3_nt: TGTGCTAGTGGCTCGGGACAGAGCACTGAAGCTTTCTTT
cdr3_aa: CASGSGQSTEAFF

d_call: TRBD1
j_call: TRBJ1-2
clone_size: NA
v_call: TRBV9
cdr3_nt: TGTGCCAGCAGCGAGGTGGCAGGGGGTAGAGGTAACTATGGCTACACCTTC
cdr3_aa: CASSEVAGGRGNYGYTF

d_call: NA
j_call: TRBJ2-7
clone_size: NA
v_call: TRBV5-1
cdr3_nt: TGCGCCAGCAGTACCCAACGCACGTTCGCCGCGGAGCAGTACTTC
cdr3_aa: CASSTQRTFAAEQYF

d_call: TRBD1
j_call: TRBJ1-2
clone_size: NA
v_call: TRBV7-8
cdr3_nt: TGTGCCAGCAGCCCAGGGGGGCTTATCTATGGCTACACCTTC
cdr3_aa: CASSPGGLIYGYTF

d_call: NA
j_call: TRBJ1-2
clone_size: NA
v_call: TRBV7-8
cdr3_nt: TGTGCCAGCAGCCTAGACAGCTATGGCTACACCTTC
cdr3_aa: CASSLDSYGYTF

d_call: NA
j_call: TRBJ2-7
clone_size: NA
v_call: TRBV6-1
cdr3_nt: TGTGCCAGCACCCCAGGCCCCTACGAGCAGTACTTC
cdr3_aa: CASTPGPYEQYF

d_call: NA
j_call: TRBJ2-7
clone_size: NA
v_call: TRBV11-1
cdr3_nt: TGTGCCAGCAGCTTTGGAGGGGGCAGCCACGAGCAGTACTTC
cdr3_aa: CASSFGGGSHEQYF

d_call: TRBD1
j_call: TRBJ1-5
clone_size: NA
v_call: TRBV27
cdr3_nt: TGTGCCAGCAGTACCAGACAGGGTGGCAATCAGCCCCAGCATTTT
cdr3_aa: CASSTRQGGNQPQHF

d_call: TRBD1
j_call: TRBJ2-1
clone_size: NA
v_call: TRBV6-5
cdr3_nt: TGTGCCAGCAGTTACGATCGTACAGGGGGTGGCGGTGAGCAGTTCTTC
cdr3_aa: CASSYDRTGGGGEQFF

d_call: NA
j_call: TRBJ2-7
clone_size: once
v_call: TRBV11-2
cdr3_nt: TGTGCCAGCAGCTTATTCCCAGCGGGCAATCGAAGCTCCTACGAGCAGTACTTC
cdr3_aa: CASSLFPAGNRSSYEQYF

d_call: NA
j_call: TRBJ1-5
clone_size: NA
v_call: TRBV2
cdr3_nt: TGTGCCAGCAGAGTAGAGTCAAATCAGCCCCAGCATTTT
cdr3_aa: CASRVESNQPQHF

d_call: NA
j_call: TRBJ2-5
clone_size: NA
v_call: TRBV18
cdr3_nt: TGTGCCAGCTCACCATTTCTTGGGCCATACCAAGAGACCCAGTACTTC
cdr3_aa: CASSPFLGPYQETQYF

d_call: NA
j_call: TRBJ2-5
clone_size: NA
v_call: TRBV5-1
cdr3_nt: TGCGCCAGCAGCTCGGTACGAGAGACCCAGTACTTC
cdr3_aa: CASSSVRETQYF

d_call: NA
j_call: TRBJ1-2
clone_size: few
v_call: TRBV21-1
cdr3_nt: TGTGCCAGCAGTGGACAGGCGGGCTACACCTTC
cdr3_aa: CASSGQAGYTF

d_call: NA
j_call: TRBJ2-7
clone_size: few
v_call: TRBV7-6
cdr3_nt: TGTGCCAGCAGCGCCGGACAGAACCTCTACGAGCAGTACTTC
cdr3_aa: CASSAGQNLYEQYF

d_call: NA
j_call: TRBJ1-1
clone_size: few
v_call: TRBV18
cdr3_nt: TGTGCCAGCTCACCGAGGCAGGGTAGGGCTTTGAACACTGAAGCTTTCTTT
cdr3_aa: CASSPRQGRALNTEAFF

d_call: NA
j_call: TRBJ2-7
clone_size: NA
v_call: TRBV29-1
cdr3_nt: TGCAGCGCCGCGACAGGACCAACCAGCTCCTACGAGCAGTACTTC
cdr3_aa: CSAATGPTSSYEQYF

d_call: TRBD1
j_call: TRBJ2-5
clone_size: few
v_call: TRBV18
cdr3_nt: TGTGCCAGCTCACCATGGCAGGGGGCGGAAGAGACCCAGTACTTC
cdr3_aa: CASSPWQGAEETQYF

d_call: TRBD1
j_call: TRBJ1-1
clone_size: NA
v_call: TRBV18
cdr3_nt: TGTGCCAGCTCACCCCGGGACAGGGGGCATTCGACTGAAGCTTTCTTT
cdr3_aa: CASSPRDRGHSTEAFF

d_call: NA
j_call: TRBJ1-1
clone_size: NA
v_call: TRBV7-2
cdr3_nt: TGTGCCAGTCACAGCAGGGGCGGGGGCACTGAAGCTTTCTTT
cdr3_aa: CASHSRGGGTEAFF

d_call: TRBD1
j_call: TRBJ2-5
clone_size: NA
v_call: TRBV5-8
cdr3_nt: TGTGCCAGCAGCTCCAGAGGACAGGGTAAAGAGACCCAGTACTTC
cdr3_aa: CASSSRGQGKETQYF

d_call: TRBD1
j_call: TRBJ2-1
clone_size: NA
v_call: TRBV18
cdr3_nt: TGTGCCAGCTCACCGGGACAGGGGGCTGTAAATGAGCAGTTCTTC
cdr3_aa: CASSPGQGAVNEQFF

d_call: TRBD1
j_call: TRBJ1-2
clone_size: NA
v_call: TRBV7-9
cdr3_nt: TGTGCCAGCAGCTTAGAAGAATTTGTGGGACAGGGTAACTATGGCTACACCTTC
cdr3_aa: CASSLEEFVGQGNYGYTF

d_call: TRBD2
j_call: TRBJ2-2
clone_size: NA
v_call: TRBV10-3
cdr3_nt: TGTGCCATCAGTGAGGGACTAGCGGGGACCCACCTGTCCGGGGAGCTGTTTTTT
cdr3_aa: CAISEGLAGTHLSGELFF

d_call: NA
j_call: TRBJ1-1
clone_size: NA
v_call: TRBV5-1
cdr3_nt: TGCGCCAGCAGCCGCGGGGGCAACACTGAAGCTTTCTTT
cdr3_aa: CASSRGGNTEAFF

d_call: TRBD1
j_call: TRBJ2-1
clone_size: NA
v_call: TRBV5-1
cdr3_nt: TGCGCCAGCAGCTACGGACAGGGGACCTACAATGAGCAGTTCTTC
cdr3_aa: CASSYGQGTYNEQFF